The source of this T cell receptor beta chain is a study of blood T cell repertoires in COVID-19. Produced via immunoSEQ multiplex PCR; TCRdb's table is partial and in-frame only. The table records 450,000 or so clones, about 87% of them present only once. J gave up 4 bases and V 5 bases, and 8 bases lay outside the gene matches. The CDR3 is made up of 16 amino acids. The V gene's germline CDR1 is MGHRA and CDR2 YSYEKL. Material for sequencing was peripheral blood. The TCR sequence derives from a man aged 18 to 29 with COVID-19, enrolled during active disease. The rearrangement joins TRBV4-1 to TRBJ2-2, with 9 bases lining up with TRBD1. CDR3 in DNA: TGCGCCAGCAGCTTTACAGGGGGCCGGGGCACCGGGGAGCTGTTTTTT. Its protein product is CASSFTGGRGTGELFF.